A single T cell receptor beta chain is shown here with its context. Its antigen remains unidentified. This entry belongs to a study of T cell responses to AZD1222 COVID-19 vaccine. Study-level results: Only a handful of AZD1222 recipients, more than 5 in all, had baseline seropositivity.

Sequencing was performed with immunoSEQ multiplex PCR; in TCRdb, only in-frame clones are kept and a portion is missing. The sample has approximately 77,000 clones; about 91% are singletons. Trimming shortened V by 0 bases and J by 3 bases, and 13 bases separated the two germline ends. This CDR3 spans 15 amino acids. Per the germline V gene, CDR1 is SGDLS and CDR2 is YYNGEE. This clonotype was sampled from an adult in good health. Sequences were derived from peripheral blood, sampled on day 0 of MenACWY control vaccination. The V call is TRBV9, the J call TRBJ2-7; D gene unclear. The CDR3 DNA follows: TGTGCCAGCAGCGTAGAAGCACAAACGGGCTACGAGCAGTACTTC. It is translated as CASSVEAQTGYEQYF.